A single sample is the source of the 7 T cell receptor beta chains below, sequenced in a study of blood T cell repertoires in COVID-19. Libraries were prepared by immunoSEQ multiplex PCR; TCRdb keeps only in-frame clonotypes and omits some of them. This table has around 160,000 clones, around 85% appearing once. Material for sequencing was peripheral blood. The receptors derive from a woman aged 55-69 years with COVID-19, enrolled during active disease.

This sequence joins TRBV30 and TRBJ2-1; TRBD2 aligns across 14 bases. Unmatched junction bases numbered 9, after V lost 0 bases and J lost 8 bases. Germline V lookup: CDR1 GTSNPN, CDR2 SVGIG (reference sequence). There are 17 residues in the CDR3. CDR3 protein: CAWSVGLTSGGADEQFF. The CDR3 nucleotides are TGTGCCTGGAGTGTAGGACTGACTAGCGGGGGGGCAGATGAGCAGTTCTTC. The whole variable domain, remainder taken from reference TRBV30 and TRBJ2-1, is SQTIHQWPATLVQPVGSPLSLECTVEGTSNPNLYWYRQAAGRGLQLLFYSVGIGQISSEVPQNLSASRPQDRQFILSSKKLLLSDSGFYLCAWSVGLTSGGADEQFFGPGTRLTVL.

This clone was recorded once. The chain links TRBV5-4 to TRBJ2-2, with D uncertain. The CDR3 has 12 residues. Germline CDR1 and CDR2: SGHNT and YYREEE (reference sequence). Trimming stripped 2 bases from V and 7 bases from J, with 6 bases between. The CDR3 DNA reads TGTGCCAGCAGCTTCCACTTCGGGGAGCTGTTTTTT. This translates into CASSFHFGELFF.

This chain links TRBV19 with TRBJ1-2; TRBD1 might be the D (5 bases). CDR1 and CDR2 (germline): LNHDA, SQIVND (reference sequence). This CDR3 region has 12 residues. The V end was cut by 7 bases, the J end by 5 bases, with 11 bases between. CDR3 in DNA: TGTGCCAGTACCCCGGGGGGTTATGGCTACACCTTC. Amino acids: CASTPGGYGYTF.

This sequence joins TRBV28 and TRBJ2-7; the match to TRBD1 covers 7 bases. Germline trimming cut 4 bases from V and 1 base from J; bases unmatched to any gene: 13. CDR3 size: 17 residues. Germline lookup yields CDR1 MDHEN and CDR2 SYDVKM. The CDR3 bases are TGTGCCAGCAGTTCGACCCGAACAGGGGCGTTATCCTACGAGCAGTACTTC. Its translation is CASSSTRTGALSYEQYF.

The chain carries TRBV10-3 and TRBJ1-1; 8 nucleotides line up with TRBD1. The CDR3 has 15 residues. CDR1 ENHRY and CDR2 SYGVKD come from the germline V gene. The V and J ends lost 5 bases and 3 bases, in that order; junction bases with no gene match: 8. CDR3 sequence: CAISQAGGLDTEAFF. CDR3 nucleotide sequence: TGTGCCATCAGTCAGGCAGGGGGCTTGGACACTGAAGCTTTCTTT.

The chain joins TRBV9 to TRBJ2-7; tentatively, D is TRBD2 (5 bases). This CDR3 is built from 14 residues. The germline V and J ends were trimmed by 4 bases and 1 base, with 12 bases remaining between them. The germline gives CDR1 SGDLS, CDR2 YYNGEE. The CDR3 DNA reads TGTGCCAGCAGCCCGGCGGGTCCTTCCTACGAGCAGTACTTC. Translating it yields CASSPAGPSYEQYF.

V is TRBV12-3 or TRBV12-4 and J is TRBJ2-2, with D perhaps matching TRBD2 (6 bases). There are 13 residues in the CDR3. The V and J ends lost 6 bases and 5 bases respectively, with 10 bases between them. The CDR3 sequence: CASRPSATGELFF. In DNA form, the CDR3 reads TGTGCCAGCAGACCTAGCGCGACCGGGGAGCTGTTTTTT.